One sample yielded the 31 T cell receptor beta chains listed below, sequenced in a study of identical twins. TCRdb passed the 5' RACE reads through MiXCR, listing each CDR3 protein once. This table holds approximately 690,000 distinct CDR3 sequences, 6% to 6.5% found once. The sequenced sample was naive T cells sorted from blood. The receptors derive from a young man in good health.

This clonotype appeared many times. The chain carries TRBV19 and TRBJ2-5; 7 nucleotides agree with TRBD2. The CDR3 loop spans 11 amino acids. CDR1 LNHDA and CDR2 SQIVND come from the germline V gene (reference sequence). After removal of 10 bases from V and 5 bases from J, the junction contained 4 bases not matched to a gene. This chain's CDR3 is CATASGETQYF. As DNA, the CDR3 is TGTGCCACCGCTAGCGGCGAGACCCAGTACTTC.

This clonotype was recorded a few times. V gene TRBV30 combines with J gene TRBJ2-2; D perhaps matches TRBD1 (5 bases). The germline V and J ends were trimmed by 0 bases and 7 bases, with 12 bases remaining between them. The CDR3 covers 14 residues. Germline-derived CDR1 and CDR2 are GTSNPN and SVGIG (reference sequence). The CDR3 here is CAWSVPGPVGELFF. In DNA form, the CDR3 reads TGTGCCTGGAGTGTACCAGGGCCCGTCGGGGAGCTGTTTTTT.

This clonotype was counted at least ten times. The CDR3 bases are TGTGCCAGCAGCTTACAGGGTCGGGAGACCCAGTACTTC. It encodes CASSLQGRETQYF. The chain carries TRBV12-3 or TRBV12-4 and TRBJ2-5, with D maybe TRBD1 (6 bases). V lost 6 bases and J 5 bases, leaving 13 bases between the germline ends. The CDR3 is made up of 13 amino acids.

This clonotype was observed many times. The chain joins TRBV20-1 to TRBJ2-5; 11 positions agree with TRBD2. Per germline, CDR1 DFQATT and CDR2 SNEGSKA (reference sequence). This CDR3 comprises 16 residues. With V trimmed by 1 base and J by 1 base, 5 bases remained unmatched. CDR3 loop: CSARVVAGGPQETQYF. The CDR3 nucleotides are TGCAGTGCTAGAGTAGTAGCGGGAGGGCCCCAAGAGACCCAGTACTTC.

About this clonotype: A much more abundant neighbour one base away suggests this may be a read error. The CDR3 reads CASRSRQGNQPQHF. The CDR3 DNA is TGTGCCAGCAGATCCCGACAGGGGAATCAGCCCCAGCATTTT. This chain uses TRBV12-3 or TRBV12-4 with TRBJ1-5, with 8 nucleotides matching TRBD1. With 6 bases clipped from V and 4 bases from J, the junction kept 5 bases outside the gene matches. CDR3 length equals 14 residues.

The J gene is TRBJ2-1, the V gene TRBV3-1, with TRBD2 identical over 11 bases. With 6 bases clipped from V and 8 bases from J, the junction kept 6 bases outside the gene matches. CDR1 and CDR2 (germline): LGHDT, YNNKEL (reference sequence). This CDR3 comprises 14 residues. The CDR3 sequence: CASRIAGGHYEQFF. The CDR3 DNA follows: TGTGCCAGCAGGATAGCGGGAGGGCATTATGAGCAGTTCTTC.

This clonotype was picked up many times. This sequence joins TRBV10-2 and TRBJ2-7; D remains ambiguous. The CDR3 has 12 residues. V dropped 6 bases and J dropped 6 bases, with 12 bases sitting between them. Germline CDR1 reads WSHSY; CDR2 reads SAAADI. The CDR3 protein is CASRPEGREQYF. The DNA for the CDR3 is TGCGCCAGCAGGCCAGAAGGTCGCGAGCAGTACTTC.

The chain employs TRBV7-3 and TRBJ2-2; either TRBD1 or TRBD2 may fit D (5 bases each). With 5 bases removed from V and 4 bases from J, the gap between germline ends came to 20 bases. Germline V gene lookup returns CDR1 SGHTA and CDR2 FQGTGA. The CDR3 totals 17 residues. The CDR3 coding sequence is TGTGCCAGCAGCCCCTTTCTGAGGGGACGAGGCACCGGGGAGCTGTTTTTT. Translation: CASSPFLRGRGTGELFF.

This clonotype was detected many times. The chain combines TRBV20-1 with TRBJ1-2, with D possibly matching TRBD1 (5 bases). Germline CDR1 and CDR2: DFQATT and SNEGSKA (reference sequence). This CDR3 region has 14 residues. Trimming cost V 0 bases and J 5 bases, with 13 bases left between them. The CDR3 loop is CSARDRGRVYGYTF. CDR3 coding DNA: TGCAGTGCTAGAGATAGGGGCCGAGTGTATGGCTACACCTTC.

There are many counts of this clonotype. This chain links TRBV5-1 with TRBJ2-1; TRBD2 agrees at 11 bases. The V and J ends lost 4 bases and 3 bases, in that order; junction bases with no gene match: 9. The CDR3 is 17 residues long. Germline lookup yields CDR1 SGHRS and CDR2 YFSETQ. DNA for the CDR3: TGCGCCAGCAGCCCGGACACTAGCGGGAGTTTCTACAATGAGCAGTTCTTC. This sequence encodes CASSPDTSGSFYNEQFF.

In this sample, this clonotype turned up many times. V gene TRBV27 combines with J gene TRBJ2-4; 7 nucleotides match TRBD1. Unmatched junction bases numbered 8, after V lost 6 bases and J lost 0 bases. Per germline, CDR1 MNHEY and CDR2 SMNVEV (reference sequence). This CDR3 has 16 amino acids. DNA of the CDR3: TGTGCCAGCAGCCTACAGGGACAGATAGCCAAAAACATTCAGTACTTC. This encodes CASSLQGQIAKNIQYF.

This clonotype was counted at least ten times. The CDR3 nucleotides read TGTGCCAGCTCGGATCGGGACAATGAGCAGTTCTTC. Amino acid sequence: CASSDRDNEQFF. The chain uses TRBV5-6 and TRBJ2-1; D gene unclear. Trimming removed 7 bases from V and 5 bases from J, with 10 bases in between. This CDR3 spans 12 amino acids. Germline V gene data show CDR1 as SGHDT and CDR2 as YYEEEE.

In its sample, this clonotype was seen many times. The chain employs TRBV28 and TRBJ2-7; 11 bases line up with TRBD2. Germline CDR1 and CDR2: MDHEN and SYDVKM. The V and J ends lost 3 bases and 3 bases, in that order; junction bases with no gene match: 4. This CDR3 has 15 amino acids. The CDR3 region is CASSFELAGGYEQYF. CDR3 in DNA: TGTGCCAGCAGTTTTGAGCTAGCGGGGGGCTACGAGCAGTACTTC.

This clonotype was detected many times. CDR3 in amino acids: CSVESGTRLNTEAFF. DNA for the CDR3: TGCAGCGTTGAAAGCGGGACCCGCTTAAACACTGAAGCTTTCTTT. The chain recombines TRBV29-1 with TRBJ1-1; D is possibly TRBD1 (5 bases). Germline CDR1 SQVTM, CDR2 ANQGSEA. V lost 2 bases to trimming and J lost 2 bases, with 15 bases between them. This CDR3 spans 15 amino acids. Full variable domain (outside the CDR3, taken from reference TRBV29-1 and TRBJ1-1): SAVISQKPSRDICQRGTSLTIQCQVDSQVTMMFWYRQQPGQSLTLIATANQGSEATYESGFVIDKFPISRPNLTFSTLTVSNMSPEDSSIYLCSVESGTRLNTEAFFGQGTRLTVV.

The V gene is TRBV11-2, the J gene TRBJ1-3; D not certain. The CDR3 is made up of 17 amino acids. V dropped 11 bases and J dropped 4 bases, with 27 bases sitting between them. Germline V CDR1 and CDR2: SGHAT, FQNNGV. DNA of the CDR3: TGTGCCGGAGCCCCAACCGGGTCCCCTAGTTCCGGAAACACCATATATTTT. It yields the protein CAGAPTGSPSSGNTIYF.

This sequence joins TRBV7-8 and TRBJ2-7, with 10 bases aligning to TRBD1. This CDR3 has 17 residues. The junction had 11 bases not matched to a gene; V was cut back by 5 bases and J by 1 base. The germline V gene has CDR1 SGHVS and CDR2 FQNEAQ. The CDR3: CASSLLTGTGDSYEQYV. In nucleotides, the CDR3 is TGTGCCAGCAGCCTGTTAACCGGGACAGGGGATTCCTACGAGCAGTACGTC.

This clonotype has ten or more counts. The rearrangement joins TRBV4-1 to TRBJ2-1, with no clear D. Trimming shortened V by 1 base and J by 5 bases, and 15 bases separated the two germline ends. CDR1 is MGHRA, CDR2 YSYEKL, per germline. CDR3 length equals 16 residues. CDR3 coding DNA: TGCGCCAGCAGCCAAGGTCAGAGTATCGGCGACAATGAGCAGTTCTTC. Protein product: CASSQGQSIGDNEQFF.

The rearrangement uses TRBV21-1 and TRBJ2-7; whether TRBD2, the table's D call, matches the DNA was not checked. TRBV21-1 is noted as a pseudogene. The CDR3 length is 18 residues. As DNA, the CDR3 is TGTGCCAGCAGCAAAGCGCATATTCGGGCTAGCGGAAATATCGAGCAGTACTTC. This gives the protein CASSKAHIRASGNIEQYF.

This clonotype was counted a few times. The V call is TRBV5-1, the J call TRBJ2-1; TRBD2 matches at 7 bases. J lost 9 bases, V lost 0 bases, and 6 bases had no gene match. CDR3 length: 14 amino acids. Per germline, CDR1 SGHRS and CDR2 YFSETQ. For the CDR3, the DNA is TGCGCCAGCAGCTTGGAGAGCGGGATCAGTGAGCAGTTCTTC. Amino acids: CASSLESGISEQFF.

The chain combines TRBV10-2 with TRBJ2-1; no clear D gene. Germline V lookup: CDR1 WSHSY, CDR2 SAAADI. CDR3 length: 15 residues. The V end lost 2 bases, the J end lost 8 bases, and 16 bases lay between the germline ends. The CDR3 loop is CASSEGPADADEQFF. The CDR3 nucleotides are TGCGCCAGCAGTGAGGGCCCTGCCGACGCCGATGAGCAGTTCTTC.

This clonotype was counted at least ten times. The chain uses TRBV27 and TRBJ1-2; 11 bases are a match to TRBD1. The CDR3 consists of 15 residues. CDR1 is MNHEY and CDR2 is SMNVEV in the germline V gene (reference sequence). V shed 6 bases, J shed 8 bases, and the junction held 11 bases outside the gene matches. The CDR3 nucleotides read TGTGCCAGCAGAGACTTGGACAGGGGGCAGGGAGGCTACACCTTC. Translation gives CASRDLDRGQGGYTF.

This clonotype appeared many times. The chain carries TRBV6-1 and TRBJ2-7; D is unclear. The CDR3 sequence is 14 residues long. V shed 10 bases and J shed 3 bases, with 19 bases lying between them. The germline gives CDR1 MNHNS, CDR2 SASEGT. For the CDR3, the DNA is TGTGCCATCAGAAGGAGACCCTCCAACTACGAGCAGTACTTC. Residues: CAIRRRPSNYEQYF.

The sample holds many counts of this clonotype. The J gene is TRBJ2-7, the V gene TRBV5-1; D gene ambiguous. The CDR3 contains 15 residues. Germline-derived CDR1 and CDR2 are SGHRS and YFSETQ. The V gene lost 3 bases and the J gene lost 1 base, with 14 bases spanning the gap. Here the CDR3 reads CASSSKNSISYEQYF. The CDR3 nucleotides read TGCGCCAGCAGCTCGAAAAACTCTATATCCTACGAGCAGTACTTC.

This clonotype was counted only a few times. The chain uses TRBV30 and TRBJ2-1, with 7 bases fitting TRBD1. V trimming: 4 bases; J trimming: 7 bases; junction bases outside the gene matches: 13. The CDR3 covers 15 residues. Germline CDR1 reads GTSNPN; CDR2 reads SVGIG (reference sequence). Here the CDR3 DNA reads TGTGCCTGGACCCCGAGGACAGGATGGCTGAATGAGCAGTTCTTC. It is translated as CAWTPRTGWLNEQFF.

In regard to this clonotype: A much larger clone is a single base away; this may be a read error. J is TRBJ2-1 and V is TRBV4-2; D remains unclear. Per the germline V gene, CDR1 is LGHNA and CDR2 is YNFKEQ. This CDR3 comprises 14 residues. Trimming shortened V by 5 bases and J by 3 bases, and 11 bases separated the two germline ends. CDR3 nucleotides: TGTGCCAGCAGCGTGCCGGGCTACTACAATGAGCAGTTCTTC. Translated, it gives CASSVPGYYNEQFF.

There are many counts of this clonotype. The genes are TRBV4-2 and TRBJ2-3; 12 bases agree with TRBD2. There are 16 residues in the CDR3. Germline lookup yields CDR1 LGHNA and CDR2 YNFKEQ. Trimming cost V 0 bases and J 11 bases; bases outside gene matches: 9. CDR3 loop: CASSQDELAGGPRQYF. The CDR3 DNA follows: TGTGCCAGCAGCCAAGATGAGCTAGCGGGAGGGCCAAGGCAGTATTTT.

This clonotype was observed many times. This sequence joins TRBV29-1 and TRBJ2-6; 7 bases are a match to TRBD1. V shed 6 bases, J shed 0 bases, and the junction held 5 bases outside the gene matches. CDR1 and CDR2 (germline): SQVTM, ANQGSEA. The CDR3 has 15 amino acids. The CDR3 spells CSVVHRGSGANVLTF. The CDR3 DNA follows: TGCAGCGTCGTTCACAGGGGCTCTGGGGCCAACGTCCTGACTTTC.

This clonotype appeared a few times. This chain connects TRBV3-1 to TRBJ2-2; TRBD2 aligns across 10 bases. CDR3 length: 17 amino acids. After removal of 0 bases from V and 6 bases from J, the junction contained 7 bases not matched to a gene. Germline V lookup: CDR1 LGHDT, CDR2 YNNKEL (reference sequence). The CDR3 bases are TGTGCCAGCAGCCAAGATCCCCTAGCGGGAGTTCCCGGGGAGCTGTTTTTT. Translated, it gives CASSQDPLAGVPGELFF.

The sample holds many counts of this clonotype. The genes are TRBV12-3 or TRBV12-4 and TRBJ1-5; 9 bases match TRBD1. The CDR3 totals 13 residues. V shed 5 bases, J shed 7 bases, and the junction held 3 bases outside the gene matches. The CDR3 DNA reads as TGTGCCAGCAGTGACAGGGGGAAGCAGCCCCAGCATTTT. Protein: CASSDRGKQPQHF.

This clonotype was recorded at least ten times. This chain uses TRBV12-3 or TRBV12-4 with TRBJ2-1, with 12 positions matching TRBD2. J lost 3 bases, V lost 10 bases, and 4 bases had no gene match. This CDR3 region has 14 residues. The CDR3 loop is CATKTSGSYNEQFF. The CDR3 DNA follows: TGTGCCACCAAGACTAGCGGGAGCTACAATGAGCAGTTCTTC.

This clonotype has only a few counts. J is TRBJ1-1 and V is TRBV5-1; a possible D gene is TRBD1 (5 bases). V lost 9 bases to trimming and J lost 3 bases, with 18 bases between them. The CDR3 length is 14 residues. CDR1 is SGHRS, CDR2 YFSETQ, per germline. The CDR3 loop reads CATSAEQGDTEAFF. CDR3 nucleotide sequence: TGCGCCACTTCTGCGGAGCAGGGCGACACTGAAGCTTTCTTT.